Sequencing of this T cell receptor (beta chain) was carried out in a study of vaccination effects on CD4 cells after COVID-19. Study-wide background: Participants were vaccinated with two doses of either the BNT162b2 or mRNA-1273 vaccine.

Sequencing in the ViraFEST assay came after antigen-specific CD4+ T cells had been expanded with viral peptide pools, which were used to stimulate PBMC. Investigators separated out CD4+ T cells once approximately 11 days of culture had passed. Among the vaccine recipients, none had a prior SARS-CoV-2 infection, and nucleocapsid antibodies were negative. Each well held approximately 1.8 million PBMC cultured with 7.5 to 10 ug/ml peptides and about 10 IU/ml IL-2. V was pared by 1 base and J by 6 bases, with 12 bases between. The CDR3 is 14 amino acids. In germline, CDR1 is SEHNR, CDR2 FQNEAQ (reference sequence). Study outcomes and limitations: Late post-vaccination, clones induced by infection and those induced by vaccine underwent marked clonal contraction. Early post-infection timepoints were missing from the study, which also had few convalescent patients.

This table comes from immunoSEQ multiplex PCR, and its TCRdb copy is limited to in-frame clones, with some not included. The sample includes fewer than 25,000 clones, approximately 83% of them seen just once. This clone was seen only a few times. Its specificity is unknown. V and J are TRBV7-9 and TRBJ2-5, with a possible D match to TRBD2 (5 bases). Sequencing used CD4+ T cells from PBMCs cultured with HCoV-NL63 spike peptides, obtained before COVID-19 vaccination. This clonotype was sampled from a human donor who received a COVID-19 vaccine. The CDR3 DNA is TGTGCCAGCAGCTTAGATCTCGGGGTGCAGACCCAGTACTTC. This encodes CASSLDLGVQTQYF.